A selection of T cell receptor beta chains follows, all from one sample in a study of blood T cell repertoires in COVID-19. Assay: immunoSEQ multiplex PCR; the TCRdb copy retains only in-frame clones and omits some. The sample holds about 320,000 clones, approximately 90% seen once. What was sequenced was PBMCs or T cells enriched from blood (not recorded which). The origin of the receptors is a woman aged 30 to 39 who had been exposed to COVID-19. The CDR3 runs from the conserved cysteine through the conserved F or W. The D gene is left open where the match is weak. The size of a clone is reported for some rows only, either as once, few or many, or as a class for expanded clones.

v_call: TRBV6-4
d_call: TRBD1
j_call: TRBJ2-3
clone_size: NA
cdr3_nt: TGTGCCAGCAGTCCGAACCCGGGACAGGGGAGAGATACGCAGTATTTT
cdr3_aa: CASSPNPGQGRDTQYF

v_call: TRBV25-1
d_call: TRBD1
j_call: TRBJ1-6
clone_size: NA
cdr3_nt: TGTGCCAGCAGTGAATGGACAGGGAGAAATTCACCCCTCCACTTT
cdr3_aa: CASSEWTGRNSPLHF

v_call: TRBV4-3
d_call: NA
j_call: TRBJ2-1
clone_size: once
cdr3_nt: TGCGCCAGCAGCCAAGAAATTTATCTAGGAGAGGGCAATGAGCAGTTCTTC
cdr3_aa: CASSQEIYLGEGNEQFF

v_call: TRBV11-2
d_call: NA
j_call: TRBJ2-5
clone_size: NA
cdr3_nt: TGTGCCAGCAGCTTAATACCGCTGGGCGACGCCCAAGAGACCCAGTACTTC
cdr3_aa: CASSLIPLGDAQETQYF

v_call: TRBV2
d_call: NA
j_call: TRBJ2-5
clone_size: once
cdr3_nt: TGTGCCAGCAGTATTACAGGGTCGGAGGAGACCCAGTACTTC
cdr3_aa: CASSITGSEETQYF

v_call: TRBV5-1
d_call: TRBD1
j_call: TRBJ1-6
clone_size: once
cdr3_nt: TGCGCCAGCAGCTTGTGGGGATCAGGGGGCCGAAATTCACCCCTCCACTTT
cdr3_aa: CASSLWGSGGRNSPLHF

v_call: TRBV2
d_call: NA
j_call: TRBJ1-4
clone_size: NA
cdr3_nt: TGTGCCAGCAGTGGACAGAGGGAAAAACTGTTTTTT
cdr3_aa: CASSGQREKLFF

v_call: TRBV4-3
d_call: TRBD1
j_call: TRBJ1-2
clone_size: few
cdr3_nt: TGCGCCAGCAGCCAAGATGGGGGGACAGGGAACGGCTATGGCTACACCTTC
cdr3_aa: CASSQDGGTGNGYGYTF

v_call: TRBV27
d_call: NA
j_call: TRBJ2-5
clone_size: NA
cdr3_nt: TGTGCCAGCACCTCGGGGGGCAGGGAGACCCAGTACTTC
cdr3_aa: CASTSGGRETQYF

v_call: TRBV7-9
d_call: NA
j_call: TRBJ2-2
clone_size: few
cdr3_nt: TGTGCCAGCAGCTTAGCCAGCACCGGGGAGCTGTTTTTT
cdr3_aa: CASSLASTGELFF

v_call: TRBV7-8
d_call: TRBD2
j_call: TRBJ2-1
clone_size: NA
cdr3_nt: TGTGCCAGCAGGGAGGGACTAGCGGGTTACAATGAGCAGTTCTTC
cdr3_aa: CASREGLAGYNEQFF

v_call: TRBV21-1
d_call: NA
j_call: TRBJ1-2
clone_size: few
cdr3_nt: TGTGCCAGCAGCAATTTGGGGGCTAGGGACTATGGCTACACCTTC
cdr3_aa: CASSNLGARDYGYTF

v_call: TRBV28
d_call: TRBD1
j_call: TRBJ1-4
clone_size: NA
cdr3_nt: TGTGCCAGCAGCCTCTTCGGACAGGGGATTGAAAAACTGTTTTTT
cdr3_aa: CASSLFGQGIEKLFF

v_call: TRBV30
d_call: NA
j_call: TRBJ1-6
clone_size: NA
cdr3_nt: TGTGCCCTCCTACTATACAGGGACTCCTATAATTCACCCCTCCACTTT
cdr3_aa: CALLLYRDSYNSPLHF

v_call: TRBV5-1
d_call: NA
j_call: TRBJ1-1
clone_size: NA
cdr3_nt: TGCGCCAGCAGCTTACAGGAGGGGACTGAAGCTTTCTTT
cdr3_aa: CASSLQEGTEAFF

v_call: TRBV19
d_call: TRBD1
j_call: TRBJ2-1
clone_size: NA
cdr3_nt: TGTGCCAGTAGTATTCCGGGACAGGGGCGGAATGAGCAGTTCTTC
cdr3_aa: CASSIPGQGRNEQFF

v_call: TRBV7-2
d_call: TRBD1
j_call: TRBJ1-4
clone_size: NA
cdr3_nt: TGTGCCAGCAGCTTAGCGGCGACAGGGCGGCGAAAACTGTTTTTT
cdr3_aa: CASSLAATGRRKLFF

v_call: TRBV2
d_call: NA
j_call: TRBJ2-7
clone_size: NA
cdr3_nt: TGTGCCAGCAGTCGCAGGGTGCGCGAGCAGTACTTC
cdr3_aa: CASSRRVREQYF

v_call: TRBV5-1
d_call: TRBD1
j_call: TRBJ1-4
clone_size: NA
cdr3_nt: TGCGCCAGCAGCTTGGGATCGACAGGGAGTCCCGAAAAACTGTTTTTT
cdr3_aa: CASSLGSTGSPEKLFF

v_call: TRBV4-3
d_call: TRBD1
j_call: TRBJ1-5
clone_size: NA
cdr3_nt: TGCGCCAGCAGCCAGGACAGGGACAATCAGCCCCAGCATTTT
cdr3_aa: CASSQDRDNQPQHF

v_call: TRBV6-4
d_call: TRBD1
j_call: TRBJ1-2
clone_size: NA
cdr3_nt: TGTGCCAGCAGTGCAGACAGGGTCTCCTATGGCTACACCTTC
cdr3_aa: CASSADRVSYGYTF

v_call: TRBV5-8
d_call: NA
j_call: TRBJ2-5
clone_size: NA
cdr3_nt: TGTGCCAGCAGCCCCACCCGGGAGACCCAGTACTTC
cdr3_aa: CASSPTRETQYF

v_call: TRBV6-2/TRBV6-3
d_call: NA
j_call: TRBJ1-2
clone_size: NA
cdr3_nt: TGTGCCAGCAGTTCCCTTTATGGCTACACCTTC
cdr3_aa: CASSSLYGYTF

v_call: TRBV4-1
d_call: TRBD1
j_call: TRBJ1-3
clone_size: NA
cdr3_nt: TGCGCCAGCAGCCAAGAAGGGACAGGGGTTGGAAACACCATATATTTT
cdr3_aa: CASSQEGTGVGNTIYF

v_call: TRBV5-1
d_call: TRBD1
j_call: TRBJ1-1
clone_size: NA
cdr3_nt: TGCGCCAGCAGGATAGGGGACAGCGATACTGAAGCTTTCTTT
cdr3_aa: CASRIGDSDTEAFF

v_call: TRBV5-1
d_call: NA
j_call: TRBJ2-7
clone_size: NA
cdr3_nt: TGCGCCTCCCAACCCGGAGGGGCCTACGAGCAGTACTTC
cdr3_aa: CASQPGGAYEQYF

v_call: TRBV7-3
d_call: NA
j_call: TRBJ1-1
clone_size: NA
cdr3_nt: TGTGCCAGCAGCGCGACAAGGAACACTGAAGCTTTCTTT
cdr3_aa: CASSATRNTEAFF

v_call: TRBV19
d_call: NA
j_call: TRBJ1-1
clone_size: once
cdr3_nt: TGTGCCAGTAGTCCTCGGCAGGGTTTGAACACTGAAGCTTTCTTT
cdr3_aa: CASSPRQGLNTEAFF

v_call: TRBV7-2
d_call: TRBD2
j_call: TRBJ2-1
clone_size: few
cdr3_nt: TGTGCCAGCAGCTTGGGTATGGCGGGGGGGAGCTCCTACAATGAGCAGTTCTTC
cdr3_aa: CASSLGMAGGSSYNEQFF

v_call: TRBV9
d_call: TRBD1
j_call: TRBJ2-7
clone_size: NA
cdr3_nt: TGTGCCAGCAGTCTTGGACAGGGGGCTTCCTACGAGCAGTACTTC
cdr3_aa: CASSLGQGASYEQYF

v_call: TRBV11-3
d_call: TRBD2
j_call: TRBJ2-7
clone_size: NA
cdr3_nt: TGTGCCAGCAGCGCCGGGACTAACTCCTACGAGCAGTACTTC
cdr3_aa: CASSAGTNSYEQYF

v_call: TRBV18
d_call: NA
j_call: TRBJ1-6
clone_size: many
cdr3_nt: TGTGCCAGCTCACCAGGCGGCAATAATTCACCCCTCCACTTT
cdr3_aa: CASSPGGNNSPLHF

v_call: TRBV5-1
d_call: NA
j_call: TRBJ2-7
clone_size: NA
cdr3_nt: TGCGCCAGCAGCTTGAACGGTGATTACGGTCCCTACGAGCAGTACTTC
cdr3_aa: CASSLNGDYGPYEQYF

v_call: TRBV11-2
d_call: NA
j_call: TRBJ1-4
clone_size: NA
cdr3_nt: TGTGCCAGCAGCTTATCCTCAGGCACTAATGAAAAACTGTTTTTT
cdr3_aa: CASSLSSGTNEKLFF

v_call: TRBV6-2/TRBV6-3
d_call: NA
j_call: TRBJ2-1
clone_size: NA
cdr3_nt: TGTGCCAGCAGTTCGAGGGCGGCCTCCTACAATGAGCAGTTCTTC
cdr3_aa: CASSSRAASYNEQFF

v_call: TRBV5-1
d_call: NA
j_call: TRBJ1-5
clone_size: NA
cdr3_nt: TGCGCCAGCAGCTTGGACTCGAGCAATCAGCCCCAGCATTTT
cdr3_aa: CASSLDSSNQPQHF

v_call: TRBV19
d_call: NA
j_call: TRBJ1-2
clone_size: once
cdr3_nt: TGTGCCAGTAGTTTTTACCGGGACAAGTTCTATGGCTACACCTTC
cdr3_aa: CASSFYRDKFYGYTF

v_call: TRBV4-2
d_call: TRBD2
j_call: TRBJ2-7
clone_size: NA
cdr3_nt: TGTGCCAGCAGCCAAGAGGGGTTAGCGGGGGGCCTGTACGAGCAGTACTTC
cdr3_aa: CASSQEGLAGGLYEQYF

v_call: TRBV6-2/TRBV6-3
d_call: TRBD1
j_call: TRBJ1-5
clone_size: NA
cdr3_nt: TGTGCCAGCAGTTACGGGAGCGACAGGGTCAAGCCCCAGCATTTT
cdr3_aa: CASSYGSDRVKPQHF

v_call: TRBV4-2
d_call: TRBD2
j_call: TRBJ2-7
clone_size: few
cdr3_nt: TGTGCCAGCAGCCAAGCCCCGGGACTAGCGGGTGACGAGCAGTACTTC
cdr3_aa: CASSQAPGLAGDEQYF

v_call: TRBV9
d_call: TRBD1
j_call: TRBJ1-6
clone_size: many
cdr3_nt: TGTGCCAGCAGCGACCAACAGGGGTATAATTCACCCCTCCACTTT
cdr3_aa: CASSDQQGYNSPLHF

v_call: TRBV6-2/TRBV6-3
d_call: NA
j_call: TRBJ2-7
clone_size: NA
cdr3_nt: TGTGCCAGCAGTTACAAAGCGGAGGGTTTCCCCTCCTACGAGCAGTACTTC
cdr3_aa: CASSYKAEGFPSYEQYF

v_call: TRBV18
d_call: NA
j_call: TRBJ2-1
clone_size: NA
cdr3_nt: TGTGCCAGCTCACCCGCCTTGACAGCCTACAATGAGCAGTTCTTC
cdr3_aa: CASSPALTAYNEQFF

v_call: TRBV5-1
d_call: NA
j_call: TRBJ2-3
clone_size: NA
cdr3_nt: TGCGCCAGCAGCTTCGGGGTGACGGCAGATACGCAGTATTTT
cdr3_aa: CASSFGVTADTQYF

v_call: TRBV10-2
d_call: TRBD1
j_call: TRBJ2-7
clone_size: NA
cdr3_nt: TGCGCCACCTCCCGTGGTGGGACAGGGTTTAACGAGCAGTACTTC
cdr3_aa: CATSRGGTGFNEQYF

v_call: TRBV7-6
d_call: NA
j_call: TRBJ2-1
clone_size: once
cdr3_nt: TGTGCCAGCAGCCGCGGGACTCTATCCTACAATGAGCAGTTCTTC
cdr3_aa: CASSRGTLSYNEQFF

v_call: TRBV5-1
d_call: NA
j_call: TRBJ2-2
clone_size: few
cdr3_nt: TGCGCCAGCAGCTTGCCTAGCCCCGGGGAGCTGTTTTTT
cdr3_aa: CASSLPSPGELFF

v_call: TRBV30
d_call: TRBD2
j_call: TRBJ2-3
clone_size: NA
cdr3_nt: TGTGCCTGGCTACAGGGCGGGAGGACAGATACGCAGTATTTT
cdr3_aa: CAWLQGGRTDTQYF